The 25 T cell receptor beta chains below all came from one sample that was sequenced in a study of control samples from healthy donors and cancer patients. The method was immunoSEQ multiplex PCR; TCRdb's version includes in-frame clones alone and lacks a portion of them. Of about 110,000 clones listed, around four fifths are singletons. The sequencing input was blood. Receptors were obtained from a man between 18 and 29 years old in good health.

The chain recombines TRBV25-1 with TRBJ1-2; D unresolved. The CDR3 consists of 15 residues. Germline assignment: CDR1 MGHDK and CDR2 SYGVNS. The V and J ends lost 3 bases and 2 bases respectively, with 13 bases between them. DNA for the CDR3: TGTGCCAGCAGTGATGGAACATCGGCCAACTATGGCTACACCTTC. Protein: CASSDGTSANYGYTF.

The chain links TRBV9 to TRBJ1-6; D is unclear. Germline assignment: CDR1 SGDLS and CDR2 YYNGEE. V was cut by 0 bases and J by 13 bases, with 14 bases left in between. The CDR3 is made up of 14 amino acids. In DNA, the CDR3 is TGTGCCAGCAGCGTAGATCCAGGCTCCATCCCCCTCCACTTT. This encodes CASSVDPGSIPLHF.

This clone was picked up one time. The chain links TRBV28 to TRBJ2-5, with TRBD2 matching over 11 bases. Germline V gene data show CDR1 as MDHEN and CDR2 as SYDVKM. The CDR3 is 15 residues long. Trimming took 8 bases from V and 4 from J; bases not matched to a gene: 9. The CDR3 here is CASQNSGGARETQYF. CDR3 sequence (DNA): TGTGCCAGCCAGAATAGCGGGGGGGCCCGAGAGACCCAGTACTTC.

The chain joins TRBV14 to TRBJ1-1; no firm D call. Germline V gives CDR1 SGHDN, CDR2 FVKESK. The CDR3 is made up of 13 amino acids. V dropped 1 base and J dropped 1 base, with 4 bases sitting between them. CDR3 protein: CASSQGWNTEAFF. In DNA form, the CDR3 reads TGTGCCAGCAGCCAAGGCTGGAACACTGAAGCTTTCTTT.

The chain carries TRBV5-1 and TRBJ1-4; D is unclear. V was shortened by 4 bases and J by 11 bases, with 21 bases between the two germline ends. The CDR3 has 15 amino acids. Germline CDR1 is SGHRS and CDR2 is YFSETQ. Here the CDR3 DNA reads TGCGCCAGCAGCGAGCCAGGCGTCTTAATGAAGAAACTGTTTTTT. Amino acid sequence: CASSEPGVLMKKLFF.

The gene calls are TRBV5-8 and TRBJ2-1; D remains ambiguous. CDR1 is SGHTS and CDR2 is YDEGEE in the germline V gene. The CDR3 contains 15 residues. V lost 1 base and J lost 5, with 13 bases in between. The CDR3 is CASSLYSSRNNEQFF. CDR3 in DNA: TGTGCCAGCAGCTTGTATTCCTCGCGGAACAATGAGCAGTTCTTC.

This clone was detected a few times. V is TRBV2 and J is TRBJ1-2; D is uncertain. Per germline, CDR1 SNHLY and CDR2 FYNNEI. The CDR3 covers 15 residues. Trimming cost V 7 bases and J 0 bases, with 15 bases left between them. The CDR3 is CASKTRSIPNYGYTF. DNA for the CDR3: TGTGCCAGCAAGACGAGGAGCATCCCTAACTATGGCTACACCTTC. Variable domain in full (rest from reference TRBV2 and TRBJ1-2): EPEVTQTPSHQVTQMGQEVILRCVPISNHLYFYWYRQILGQKVEFLVSFYNNEISEKSEIFDDQFSVERPDGSNFTLKIRSTKLEDSAMYFCASKTRSIPNYGYTFGSGTRLTVV.

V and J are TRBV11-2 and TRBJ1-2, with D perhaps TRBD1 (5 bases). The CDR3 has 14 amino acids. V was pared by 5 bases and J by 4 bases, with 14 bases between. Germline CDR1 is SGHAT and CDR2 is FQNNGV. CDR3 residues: CASSPSGTFYGYTF. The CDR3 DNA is TGTGCCAGCAGCCCATCGGGGACTTTCTATGGCTACACCTTC.

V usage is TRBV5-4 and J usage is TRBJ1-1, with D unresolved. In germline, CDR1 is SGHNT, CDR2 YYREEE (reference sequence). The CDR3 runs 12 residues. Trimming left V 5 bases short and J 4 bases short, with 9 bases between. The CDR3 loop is CASSSPFTEAFF. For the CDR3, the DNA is TGTGCCAGCAGTTCCCCTTTCACTGAAGCTTTCTTT.

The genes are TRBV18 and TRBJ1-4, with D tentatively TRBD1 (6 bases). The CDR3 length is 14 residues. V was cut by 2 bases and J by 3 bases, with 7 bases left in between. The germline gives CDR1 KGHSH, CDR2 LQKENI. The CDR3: CASSPTGSNEKLFF. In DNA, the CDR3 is TGTGCCAGCTCACCAACAGGGTCTAATGAAAAACTGTTTTTT.

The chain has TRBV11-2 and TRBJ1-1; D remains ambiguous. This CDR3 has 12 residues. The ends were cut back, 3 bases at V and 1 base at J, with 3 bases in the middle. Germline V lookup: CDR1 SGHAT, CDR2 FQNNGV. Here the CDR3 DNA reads TGTGCCAGCAGCTTGAAGAACACTGAAGCTTTCTTT. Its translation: CASSLKNTEAFF. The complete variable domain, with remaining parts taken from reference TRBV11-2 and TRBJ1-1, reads EAGVAQSPRYKIIEKRQSVAFWCNPISGHATLYWYQQILGQGPKLLIQFQNNGVVDDSQLPKDRFSAERLKGVDSTLKIQPAKLEDSAVYLCASSLKNTEAFFGQGTRLTVV.

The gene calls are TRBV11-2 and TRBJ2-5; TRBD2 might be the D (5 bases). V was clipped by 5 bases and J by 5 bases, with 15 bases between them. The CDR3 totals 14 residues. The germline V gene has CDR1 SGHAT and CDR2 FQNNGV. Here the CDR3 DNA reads TGTGCCAGCAGCCCGCATAGGCGAGGGGAGACCCAGTACTTC. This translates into CASSPHRRGETQYF.

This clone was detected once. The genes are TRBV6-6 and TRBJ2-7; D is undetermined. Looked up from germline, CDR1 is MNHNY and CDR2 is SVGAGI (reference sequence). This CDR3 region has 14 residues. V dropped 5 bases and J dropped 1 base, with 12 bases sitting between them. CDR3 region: CASSPLKTSYEQYV. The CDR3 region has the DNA TGTGCCAGCAGTCCGCTCAAGACTTCCTACGAGCAGTACGTC.

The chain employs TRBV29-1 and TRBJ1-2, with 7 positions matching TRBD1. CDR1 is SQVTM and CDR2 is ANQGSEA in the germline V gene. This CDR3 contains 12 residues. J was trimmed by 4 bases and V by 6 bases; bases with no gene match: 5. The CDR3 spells CSVQTGSYGYTF. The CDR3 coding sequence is TGCAGCGTACAGACAGGGAGCTATGGCTACACCTTC. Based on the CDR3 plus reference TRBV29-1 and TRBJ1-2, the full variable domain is SAVISQKPSRDICQRGTSLTIQCQVDSQVTMMFWYRQQPGQSLTLIATANQGSEATYESGFVIDKFPISRPNLTFSTLTVSNMSPEDSSIYLCSVQTGSYGYTFGSGTRLTVV.

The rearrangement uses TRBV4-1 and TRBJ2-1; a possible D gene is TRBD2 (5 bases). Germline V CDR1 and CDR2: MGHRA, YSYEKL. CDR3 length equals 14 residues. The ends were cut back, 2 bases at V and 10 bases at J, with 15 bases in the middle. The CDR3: CASSQNDPRAEQFF. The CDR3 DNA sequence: TGCGCCAGCAGCCAAAACGACCCGAGGGCGGAGCAGTTCTTC.

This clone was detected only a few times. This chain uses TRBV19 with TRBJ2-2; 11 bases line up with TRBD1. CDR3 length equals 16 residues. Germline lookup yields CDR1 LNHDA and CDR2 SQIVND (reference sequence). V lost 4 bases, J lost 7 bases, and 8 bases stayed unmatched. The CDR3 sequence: CASSNGQGAGSGELFF. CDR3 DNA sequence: TGTGCCAGTAGTAATGGACAGGGGGCCGGTAGCGGGGAGCTGTTTTTT.

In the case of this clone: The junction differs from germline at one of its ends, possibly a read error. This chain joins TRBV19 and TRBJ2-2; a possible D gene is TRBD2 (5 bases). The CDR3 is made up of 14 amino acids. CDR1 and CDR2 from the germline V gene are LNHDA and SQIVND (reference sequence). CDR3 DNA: TGTGCCAGTAGTATAAGAGGGAACCCCGGGGAGCTGTTTTTT. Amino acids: CASSIRGNPGELFF.

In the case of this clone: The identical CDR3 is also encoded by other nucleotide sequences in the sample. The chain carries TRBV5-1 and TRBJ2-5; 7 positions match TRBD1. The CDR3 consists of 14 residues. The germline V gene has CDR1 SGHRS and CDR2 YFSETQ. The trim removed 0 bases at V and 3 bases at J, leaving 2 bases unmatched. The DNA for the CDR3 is TGCGCCAGCAGCTTGGCGGGGACAGAAGAGACCCAGTACTTC. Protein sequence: CASSLAGTEETQYF.

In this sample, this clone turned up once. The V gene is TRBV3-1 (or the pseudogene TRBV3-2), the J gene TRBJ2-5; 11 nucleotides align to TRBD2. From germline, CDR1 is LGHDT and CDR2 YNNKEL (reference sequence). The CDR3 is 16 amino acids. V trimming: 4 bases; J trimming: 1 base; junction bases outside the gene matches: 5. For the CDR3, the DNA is TGTGCCAGCAGCCGCACTGGACTAGCGGGCCAAGAGACCCAGTACTTC. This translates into CASSRTGLAGQETQYF.

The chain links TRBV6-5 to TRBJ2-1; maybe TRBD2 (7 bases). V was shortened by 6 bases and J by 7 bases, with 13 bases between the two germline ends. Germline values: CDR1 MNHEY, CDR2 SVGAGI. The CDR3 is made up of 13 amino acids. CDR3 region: CASRLQGGNEQFF. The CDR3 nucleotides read TGTGCCAGCAGACTACAGGGAGGGAATGAGCAGTTCTTC.

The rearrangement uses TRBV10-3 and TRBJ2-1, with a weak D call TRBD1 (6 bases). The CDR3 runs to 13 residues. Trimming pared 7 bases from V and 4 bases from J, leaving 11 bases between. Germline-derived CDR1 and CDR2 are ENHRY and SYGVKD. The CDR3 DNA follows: TGTGCCATCAAAGGACAGAGATACAATGAGCAGTTCTTC. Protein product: CAIKGQRYNEQFF.

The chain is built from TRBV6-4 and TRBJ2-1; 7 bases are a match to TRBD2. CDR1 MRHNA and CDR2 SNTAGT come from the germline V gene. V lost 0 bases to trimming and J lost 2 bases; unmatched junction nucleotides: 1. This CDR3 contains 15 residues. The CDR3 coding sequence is TGTGCCAGCAGTGACTCGAGCGGGGCCTACAATGAGCAGTTCTTC. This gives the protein CASSDSSGAYNEQFF.

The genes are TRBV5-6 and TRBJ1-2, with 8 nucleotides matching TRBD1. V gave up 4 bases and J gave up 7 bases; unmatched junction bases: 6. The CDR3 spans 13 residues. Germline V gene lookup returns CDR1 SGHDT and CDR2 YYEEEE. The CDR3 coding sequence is TGTGCCAGCAGCCCGACAGGGGACGGTGGCTACACCTTC. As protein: CASSPTGDGGYTF.

DNA for the CDR3: TGTGCCAGCAGCAAAGGGGTCGTAGTTGCTAGGGCTTCTTTCTATGGCTACACCTTC. It encodes CASSKGVVVARASFYGYTF. V usage is TRBV21-1 and J usage is TRBJ1-2. TRBV21-1 is a documented pseudogene. The CDR3 is 19 residues long.

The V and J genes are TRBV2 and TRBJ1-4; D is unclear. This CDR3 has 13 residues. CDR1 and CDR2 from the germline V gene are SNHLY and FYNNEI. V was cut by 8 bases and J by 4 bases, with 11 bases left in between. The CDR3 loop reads CASQRANNEKLFF. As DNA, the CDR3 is TGTGCCAGCCAGAGGGCGAATAATGAAAAACTGTTTTTT.